This T cell receptor beta chain was recorded in a study of T cell repertoires in cytomegalovirus infection. Study at large: It was the public TCR beta signatures that indicated both CMV infection and matching HLA type. Findings of the study overall: The ex vivo response showed dominance by HLA-C-restricted CMV-specific TCR beta clonotypes.

This CDR3 comprises 14 residues. Per the germline V gene, CDR1 is SGHTA and CDR2 is FQGNSA. The V end was cut by 4 bases, the J end by 1 base, with 10 bases between. This clonotype was observed a handful of times. Its antigen is undetermined. In TCRdb, the reads were re-called with MiXCR into one record per CDR3 protein. Among around 430,000 distinct CDR3 sequences listed, more than 40% were seen once. The rearrangement joins TRBV7-2 to TRBJ2-5, with D perhaps TRBD2 (6 bases). The specimen was cultured PBMCs, collected from culture after CMV antigen stimulation. The sequence was collected from a human donor in good health (CMV status not recorded). Some clones in this sample may be carry-over from other donors' samples. This chain's CDR3 is CASSWVGGQETQYF. The CDR3 DNA follows: TGTGCCAGCAGCTGGGTGGGGGGCCAAGAGACCCAGTACTTC.